The table lists the clone carrying this TCR beta chain with a count of one. As yet, its antigen is unknown. The CDR3 is 16 residues long. V was pared by 3 bases and J by 5 bases, with 13 bases of the junction left unmatched. CDR1 and CDR2 from the germline V gene are MGHDK and SYGVNS. The sort gate was single viable CD3+CD4+CD8-CD45RO+ cells for memory CD4+ T cells. Serum IgG to CMV pp150, pp28, p38 and p52 defined serostatus. Positive selection with CD4 microbeads enriched total CD4+ T cells. The data were taken from a study of memory CD4+ T cells and cytomegalovirus serostatus. Broader study findings: CMV serostatus prediction reached median AUC 0.95, or 0.91 with US-trained model.

This table comes from immunoSEQ multiplex PCR, and its TCRdb copy is limited to in-frame clones, with some not included. This table has tens of thousands of clones, about 83% appearing once. This receptor was identified in an adult in good health and CMV-seropositive. The chain couples TRBV25-1 to TRBJ2-7; 7 bases line up with TRBD2. Sample: memory CD4+ T cells from blood. CDR3 protein: CASSERTGGSYDEQYF. The CDR3 DNA follows: TGTGCCAGCAGTGAGAGGACTGGCGGGAGTTACGACGAGCAGTACTTC.